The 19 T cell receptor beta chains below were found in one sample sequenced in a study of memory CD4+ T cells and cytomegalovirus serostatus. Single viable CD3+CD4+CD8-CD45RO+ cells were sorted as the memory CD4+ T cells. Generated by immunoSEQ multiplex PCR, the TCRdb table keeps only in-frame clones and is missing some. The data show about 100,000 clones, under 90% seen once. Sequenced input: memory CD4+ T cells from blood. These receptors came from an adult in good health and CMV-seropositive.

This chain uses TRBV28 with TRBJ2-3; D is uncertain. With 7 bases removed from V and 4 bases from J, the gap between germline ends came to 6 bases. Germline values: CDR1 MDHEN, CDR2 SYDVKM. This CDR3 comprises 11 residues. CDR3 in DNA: TGTGCCAGCAAGGTGTCAGATACGCAGTATTTT. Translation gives CASKVSDTQYF.

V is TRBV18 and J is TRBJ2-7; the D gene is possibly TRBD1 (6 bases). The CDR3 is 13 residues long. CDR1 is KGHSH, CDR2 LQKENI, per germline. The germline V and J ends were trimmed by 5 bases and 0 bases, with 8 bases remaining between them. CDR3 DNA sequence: TGTGCCAGCTCAGGGACAATCTCCTACGAGCAGTACTTC. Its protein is CASSGTISYEQYF.

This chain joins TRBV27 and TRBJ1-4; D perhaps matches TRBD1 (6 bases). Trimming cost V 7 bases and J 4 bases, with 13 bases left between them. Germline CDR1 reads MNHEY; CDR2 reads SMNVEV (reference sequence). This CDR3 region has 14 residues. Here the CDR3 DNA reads TGTGCCAGCAACGGGGCAGGGGATAATGAAAAACTGTTTTTT. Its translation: CASNGAGDNEKLFF.

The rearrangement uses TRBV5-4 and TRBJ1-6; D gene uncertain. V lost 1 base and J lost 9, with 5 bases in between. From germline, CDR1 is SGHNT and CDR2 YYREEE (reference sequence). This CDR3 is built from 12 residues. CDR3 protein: CASSLLGSPLHF. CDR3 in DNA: TGTGCCAGCAGCTTGTTGGGTTCACCCCTCCACTTT. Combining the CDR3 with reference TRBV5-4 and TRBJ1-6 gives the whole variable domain ETGVTQSPTHLIKTRGQQVTLRCSSQSGHNTVSWYQQALGQGPQFIFQYYREEENGRGNFPPRFSGLQFPNYSSELNVNALELDDSALYLCASSLLGSPLHFGNGTRLTVT.

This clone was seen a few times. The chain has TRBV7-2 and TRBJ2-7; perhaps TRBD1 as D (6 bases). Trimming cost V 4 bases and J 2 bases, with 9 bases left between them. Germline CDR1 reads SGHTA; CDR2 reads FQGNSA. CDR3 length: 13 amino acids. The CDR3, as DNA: TGTGCCAGCAGCTCCCGGACAGCCTACGAGCAGTACTTC. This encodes CASSSRTAYEQYF. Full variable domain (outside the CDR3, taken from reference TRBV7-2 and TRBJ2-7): GAGVSQSPSNKVTEKGKDVELRCDPISGHTALYWYRQSLGQGLEFLIYFQGNSAPDKSGLPSDRFSAERTGGSVSTLTIQRTQQEDSAVYLCASSSRTAYEQYFGPGTRLTVT.

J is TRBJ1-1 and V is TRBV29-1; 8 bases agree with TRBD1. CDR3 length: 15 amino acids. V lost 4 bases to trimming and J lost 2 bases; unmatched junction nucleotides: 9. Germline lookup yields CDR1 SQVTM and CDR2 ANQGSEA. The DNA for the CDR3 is TGCAGCGTTGCCCCTATGACAGGGGCTAACACTGAAGCTTTCTTT. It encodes CSVAPMTGANTEAFF.

This CDR3 reads CASLRVQETQYF. For the CDR3, the DNA is TGTGCCAGCCTAAGGGTCCAAGAGACCCAGTACTTC. The chain carries TRBV2 and TRBJ2-5; D not certain. Germline CDR1 and CDR2: SNHLY and FYNNEI. V lost 8 bases, J lost 1 base, and 8 bases lay in between. CDR3 length: 12 residues.

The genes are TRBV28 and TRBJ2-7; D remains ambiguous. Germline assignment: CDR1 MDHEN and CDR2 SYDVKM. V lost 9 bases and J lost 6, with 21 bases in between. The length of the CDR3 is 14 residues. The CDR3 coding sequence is TGTGCCAGTAGACCTGCAGGTAATACCGTCGAGCAGTACTTC. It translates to CASRPAGNTVEQYF.

CDR3 sequence (DNA): TGTGCCAGCCAGGGGGGTGACGAGCAGTACTTC. It yields the protein CASQGGDEQYF. V and J are TRBV6-6 and TRBJ2-7; D might be TRBD1 (7 bases). Germline CDR1 reads MNHNY; CDR2 reads SVGAGI (reference sequence). V lost 8 bases and J 5 bases, leaving 10 bases between the germline ends. The CDR3 is 11 residues long.

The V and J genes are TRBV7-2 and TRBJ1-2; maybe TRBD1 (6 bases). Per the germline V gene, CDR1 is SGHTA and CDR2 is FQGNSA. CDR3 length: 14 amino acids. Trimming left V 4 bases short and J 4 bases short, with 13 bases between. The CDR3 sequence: CASSSQGFTYGYTF. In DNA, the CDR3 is TGTGCCAGCAGCTCACAGGGCTTCACCTATGGCTACACCTTC.

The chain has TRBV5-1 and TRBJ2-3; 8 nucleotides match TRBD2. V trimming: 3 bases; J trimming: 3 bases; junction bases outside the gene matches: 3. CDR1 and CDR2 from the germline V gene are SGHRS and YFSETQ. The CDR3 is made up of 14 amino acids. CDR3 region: CASSSGGATDTQYF. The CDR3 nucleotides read TGCGCCAGCAGCTCGGGAGGGGCGACAGATACGCAGTATTTT.

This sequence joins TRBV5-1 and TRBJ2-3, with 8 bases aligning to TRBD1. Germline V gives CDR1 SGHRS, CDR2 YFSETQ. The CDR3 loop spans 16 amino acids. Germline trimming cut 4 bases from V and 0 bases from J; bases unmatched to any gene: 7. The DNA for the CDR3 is TGCGCCAGCAGCCTAGGACAGGGAACTAGCACAGATACGCAGTATTTT. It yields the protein CASSLGQGTSTDTQYF.

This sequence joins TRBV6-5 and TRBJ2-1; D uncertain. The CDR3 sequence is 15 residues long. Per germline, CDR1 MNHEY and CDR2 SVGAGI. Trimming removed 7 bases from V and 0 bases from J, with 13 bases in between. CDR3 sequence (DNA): TGTGCCAGCATGGTGGGCGGTAACTCCTACAATGAGCAGTTCTTC. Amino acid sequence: CASMVGGNSYNEQFF.

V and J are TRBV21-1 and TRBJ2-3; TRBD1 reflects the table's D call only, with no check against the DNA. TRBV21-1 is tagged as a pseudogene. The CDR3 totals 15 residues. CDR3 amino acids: CASSKRQGHTDTQYF. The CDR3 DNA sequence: TGTGCCAGCAGCAAAAGACAGGGACACACAGATACGCAGTATTTT.

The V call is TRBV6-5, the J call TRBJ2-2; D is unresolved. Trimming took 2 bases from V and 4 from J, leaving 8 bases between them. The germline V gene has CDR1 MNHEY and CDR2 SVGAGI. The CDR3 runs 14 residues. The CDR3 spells CASSYGWVTGELFF. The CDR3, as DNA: TGTGCCAGCAGTTACGGATGGGTCACCGGGGAGCTGTTTTTT.

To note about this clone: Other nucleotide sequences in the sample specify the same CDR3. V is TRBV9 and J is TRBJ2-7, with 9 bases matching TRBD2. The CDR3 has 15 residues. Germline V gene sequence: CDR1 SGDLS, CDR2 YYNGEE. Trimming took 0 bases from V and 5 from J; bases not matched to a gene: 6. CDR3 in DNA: TGTGCCAGCAGCGTAGGAGGAGCGGGAGGAAACGAGCAGTACTTC. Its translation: CASSVGGAGGNEQYF.

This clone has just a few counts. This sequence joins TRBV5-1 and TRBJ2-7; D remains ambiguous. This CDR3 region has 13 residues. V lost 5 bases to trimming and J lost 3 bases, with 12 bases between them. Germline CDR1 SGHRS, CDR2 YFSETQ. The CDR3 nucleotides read TGCGCCAGCAGGATTAGCACGGGCTACGAGCAGTACTTC. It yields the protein CASRISTGYEQYF.

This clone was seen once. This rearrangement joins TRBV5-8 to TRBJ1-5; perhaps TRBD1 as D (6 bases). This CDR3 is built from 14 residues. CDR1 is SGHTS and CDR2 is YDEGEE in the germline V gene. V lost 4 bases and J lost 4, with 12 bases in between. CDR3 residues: CASSPRTANQPQHF. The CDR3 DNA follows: TGTGCCAGCAGCCCCAGGACAGCAAATCAGCCCCAGCATTTT.

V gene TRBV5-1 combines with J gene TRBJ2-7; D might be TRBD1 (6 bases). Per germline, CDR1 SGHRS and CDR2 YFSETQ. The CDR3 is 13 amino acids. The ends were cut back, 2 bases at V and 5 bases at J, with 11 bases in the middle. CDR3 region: CASSFMTGHEQYF. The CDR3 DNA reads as TGCGCCAGCAGCTTCATGACAGGCCACGAGCAGTACTTC.